Below, 26 T cell receptor beta chains from the same sample are listed, as sequenced in a study of cytomegalovirus exposure and HLA in healthy donors. Primers included in the PCR were 60 Vbeta and 13 Jbeta primers. Clones were read by immunoSEQ multiplex PCR, and TCRdb kept only the in-frame ones, dropping some. The data contain 100,000 to 120,000 clones, about three quarters of them seen just once; the ten biggest clones take up 2.5% to 3%. The sample comprised PBMCs. These receptors originate from a woman between 55 and 75 years old in good health and CMV-seropositive.

This chain connects TRBV5-1 to TRBJ1-1; the D gene is possibly TRBD1 (5 bases). CDR1 and CDR2 from the germline V gene are SGHRS and YFSETQ. V was clipped by 3 bases and J by 1 base, with 13 bases between them. CDR3 length equals 15 residues. The CDR3, as DNA: TGCGCCAGCAGCTCGAGACAGAGCCCGAACACTGAAGCTTTCTTT. This gives the protein CASSSRQSPNTEAFF.

This clone is a singleton in its sample. The rearrangement links TRBV9 to TRBJ1-2; the match to TRBD1 covers 10 bases. V was pared by 3 bases and J by 4 bases, with 6 bases of the junction left unmatched. Germline loops: CDR1 SGDLS, CDR2 YYNGEE. The CDR3 spans 15 residues. CDR3 sequence: CASSGQGAPSYGYTF. CDR3 nucleotide sequence: TGTGCCAGCAGCGGACAGGGGGCGCCATCCTATGGCTACACCTTC.

The rearrangement joins TRBV2 to TRBJ2-7; 8 positions agree with TRBD1. CDR3 length: 12 amino acids. V trimming: 6 bases; J trimming: 7 bases; junction bases outside the gene matches: 5. Germline loops: CDR1 SNHLY, CDR2 FYNNEI. The CDR3 here is CASRQGAEEQYF. The CDR3 DNA sequence: TGTGCCAGCAGGCAGGGGGCGGAAGAGCAGTACTTC.

The V and J genes are TRBV28 and TRBJ2-1; maybe TRBD1 (6 bases). This CDR3 comprises 15 residues. Germline CDR1 MDHEN, CDR2 SYDVKM. V lost 3 bases and J lost 6, with 15 bases in between. CDR3 region: CASSFPGRQVNEQFF. DNA for the CDR3: TGTGCCAGCAGTTTCCCTGGCCGACAGGTCAATGAGCAGTTCTTC.

The chain combines TRBV11-2 with TRBJ2-1, with TRBD2 as a possible D gene (6 bases). V was trimmed by 4 bases and J by 5 bases, leaving 18 bases between them. CDR1 SGHAT and CDR2 FQNNGV come from the germline V gene. This CDR3 has 16 amino acids. The CDR3 loop reads CASSSQSGLHNNEQFF. As DNA, the CDR3 is TGTGCCAGCAGCTCCCAGAGCGGGCTCCATAACAATGAGCAGTTCTTC.

The V gene is TRBV30, the J gene TRBJ1-2; 7 bases are a match to TRBD1. The CDR3 spans 12 residues. Germline V gene data show CDR1 as GTSNPN and CDR2 as SVGIG (reference sequence). J gave up 6 bases and V 7 bases, and 8 bases lay outside the gene matches. Written as DNA, the CDR3 is TGTGCCTCCCAGACAGGGACGAATGGCTACACCTTC. It encodes CASQTGTNGYTF.

The gene calls are TRBV20-1 and TRBJ1-1, with D maybe TRBD1 (5 bases). The CDR3 runs to 11 residues. Germline values: CDR1 DFQATT, CDR2 SNEGSKA (reference sequence). V was trimmed by 7 bases and J by 3 bases, leaving 9 bases between them. The CDR3, as DNA: TGCAGTGGGGCGGGGGACACTGAAGCTTTCTTT. This codes for CSGAGDTEAFF.

This sequence joins TRBV18 and TRBJ1-2, with D possibly matching TRBD1 (5 bases). CDR1 is KGHSH and CDR2 is LQKENI in the germline V gene. Trimming pared 6 bases from V and 7 bases from J, leaving 15 bases between. The CDR3 extends over 13 amino acids. CDR3 residues: CASSLGRGIGYTF. CDR3 nucleotides: TGTGCCAGCTCCCTCGGGAGGGGCATTGGCTACACCTTC. The variable domain in full, with the rest retrieved from reference TRBV18 and TRBJ1-2, is NAGVMQNPRHLVRRRGQEARLRCSPMKGHSHVYWYRQLPEEGLKFMVYLQKENIIDESGMPKERFSAEFPKEGPSILRIQQVVRGDSAAYFCASSLGRGIGYTFGSGTRLTVV.

V usage is TRBV28 and J usage is TRBJ2-2, with TRBD1 matching over 7 bases. V was pared by 6 bases and J by 1 base, with 2 bases of the junction left unmatched. The CDR3 is 14 residues long. Germline V gene lookup returns CDR1 MDHEN and CDR2 SYDVKM. In DNA form, the CDR3 reads TGTGCCAGCAGGGGACAGTTGAACACCGGGGAGCTGTTTTTT. Translation: CASRGQLNTGELFF.

This chain uses TRBV5-4 with TRBJ2-2; a possible D gene is TRBD2 (6 bases). This CDR3 contains 14 residues. Germline V gene lookup returns CDR1 SGHNT and CDR2 YYREEE (reference sequence). V shed 0 bases and J shed 5 bases, with 8 bases lying between them. Here the CDR3 DNA reads TGTGCCAGCAGCTTGGTCGGGGGAACCGGGGAGCTGTTTTTT. Translation: CASSLVGGTGELFF.

The chain joins TRBV11-2 to TRBJ2-5, with a possible D match to TRBD1 (5 bases). This CDR3 has 15 amino acids. Trimming left V 2 bases short and J 4 bases short, with 14 bases between. Germline loops: CDR1 SGHAT, CDR2 FQNNGV. DNA of the CDR3: TGTGCCAGCAGCTTACGGCCAGGGAAGGGAGAGACCCAGTACTTC. It translates to CASSLRPGKGETQYF.

The CDR3 reads CASSHRDRGSNQPQHF. CDR3 bases: TGCGCCAGCAGCCACCGGGACAGGGGAAGCAATCAGCCCCAGCATTTT. The V and J genes are TRBV4-1 and TRBJ1-5; 10 nucleotides match TRBD1. Germline V gene data show CDR1 as MGHRA and CDR2 as YSYEKL. V gave up 3 bases and J gave up 1 base; unmatched junction bases: 3. The CDR3 sequence is 16 residues long.

This chain uses TRBV29-1 with TRBJ1-4; 9 bases agree with TRBD1. The CDR3 loop spans 13 amino acids. V gave up 4 bases and J gave up 7 bases; unmatched junction bases: 4. Germline V CDR1 and CDR2: SQVTM, ANQGSEA. For the CDR3, the DNA is TGCAGCGTTGGGGGACAGGGTACTGAAAAACTGTTTTTT. Translated: CSVGGQGTEKLFF.

This clone was seen once. The V gene is TRBV7-7, the J gene TRBJ1-3; D unresolved. The CDR3 spans 13 residues. Germline CDR1 reads SSHAT; CDR2 reads FNYEAQ (reference sequence). V was trimmed by 5 bases and J by 4 bases, leaving 9 bases between them. The CDR3 bases are TGTGCCAGCAGCGTAGACATAGGAAACACCATATATTTT. This translates into CASSVDIGNTIYF.

The gene calls are TRBV5-1 and TRBJ1-2, with 8 bases that match TRBD1. The CDR3 has 13 amino acids. With V trimmed by 4 bases and J by 8 bases, 7 bases remained unmatched. CDR1 and CDR2 (germline): SGHRS, YFSETQ. The CDR3 loop reads CASSGSTGDGYTF. Here the CDR3 DNA reads TGCGCCAGCAGCGGATCGACAGGGGACGGCTACACCTTC.

The chain joins TRBV10-3 to TRBJ1-5; D perhaps matches TRBD1 (6 bases). There are 14 residues in the CDR3. CDR1 and CDR2 from the germline V gene are ENHRY and SYGVKD. V was trimmed by 6 bases and J by 2 bases, leaving 11 bases between them. CDR3 DNA: TGTGCCATCAGCGGACAGTCGGGCAATCAGCCCCAGCATTTT. Translation: CAISGQSGNQPQHF.

This clone was seen a handful of times. CDR3: CAWSLNRGLTGYTF. The CDR3 nucleotides read TGTGCCTGGAGTTTGAACAGGGGACTGACTGGCTACACCTTC. V usage is TRBV30 and J usage is TRBJ1-2; 7 bases fit TRBD1. Trimming took 2 bases from V and 7 from J; bases not matched to a gene: 10. Germline-derived CDR1 and CDR2 are GTSNPN and SVGIG (reference sequence). The CDR3 runs 14 residues.

V and J are TRBV18 and TRBJ1-3; no reliable D call. Germline assignment: CDR1 KGHSH and CDR2 LQKENI. The CDR3 totals 18 residues. V was pared by 4 bases and J by 0 bases, with 19 bases between. Written as DNA, the CDR3 is TGTGCCAGCTCACGGACCGGACCCCCGGGGAGCTCTGGAAACACCATATATTTT. It encodes CASSRTGPPGSSGNTIYF.

This chain links TRBV19 with TRBJ1-4; D not resolved. Trimming removed 6 bases from V and 2 bases from J, with 16 bases in between. The CDR3 runs to 16 residues. The germline gives CDR1 LNHDA, CDR2 SQIVND (reference sequence). The CDR3 reads CASSSGRLTTNEKLFF. The CDR3 region has the DNA TGTGCCAGTAGCAGCGGCAGGCTGACGACTAATGAAAAACTGTTTTTT.

The V call is TRBV7-2, the J call TRBJ2-1; no firm D call. The CDR3 spans 15 residues. Germline V CDR1 and CDR2: SGHTA, FQGNSA. Trimming removed 0 bases at V and 3 bases at J, with 9 bases between. The CDR3, as DNA: TGTGCCAGCAGCTTAGCCGCCGATAGCTACAATGAGCAGTTCTTC. This codes for CASSLAADSYNEQFF. Full variable domain (outside the CDR3, taken from reference TRBV7-2 and TRBJ2-1): GAGVSQSPSNKVTEKGKDVELRCDPISGHTALYWYRQSLGQGLEFLIYFQGNSAPDKSGLPSDRFSAERTGGSVSTLTIQRTQQEDSAVYLCASSLAADSYNEQFFGPGTRLTVL.

The genes are TRBV28 and TRBJ2-7; 10 bases fit TRBD1. The V gene end was trimmed by 6 bases and the J gene end by 0 bases; junction bases not matched to a gene: 11. The CDR3 length is 17 residues. CDR1 is MDHEN, CDR2 SYDVKM, per germline. Here the CDR3 DNA reads TGTGCCAGCAGCACTCGGACAGGGGGTAAGGGCTCCTACGAGCAGTACTTC. It specifies CASSTRTGGKGSYEQYF.

This chain uses TRBV7-6 with TRBJ1-1, with 8 positions matching TRBD1. V was pared by 2 bases and J by 4 bases, with 3 bases of the junction left unmatched. CDR3 length equals 14 residues. Looked up from germline, CDR1 is SGHVS and CDR2 is FNYEAQ. This CDR3 reads CASSLQDRVTEAFF. The CDR3 DNA sequence: TGTGCCAGCAGCTTACAGGACAGGGTCACTGAAGCTTTCTTT.

This chain connects TRBV30 to TRBJ1-6; D gene unclear. From germline, CDR1 is GTSNPN and CDR2 SVGIG (reference sequence). This CDR3 has 15 residues. Trimming took 1 base from V and 7 from J, leaving 14 bases between them. In DNA, the CDR3 is TGTGCCTGGAGTGGTGGAGCGGCCTCCAATTCACCCCTCCACTTT. This codes for CAWSGGAASNSPLHF.

J is TRBJ2-2 and V is TRBV7-3; 10 nucleotides match TRBD1. The CDR3 has 15 amino acids. V shed 5 bases, J shed 8 bases, and the junction held 8 bases outside the gene matches. Germline V CDR1 and CDR2: SGHTA, FQGTGA. For the CDR3, the DNA is TGTGCCAGCAGCCGGGACAGGGGCGGGTCTGGGGAGCTGTTTTTT. It encodes CASSRDRGGSGELFF.

The CDR3 region is CASSQGTADLNEQYF. The CDR3 nucleotides are TGTGCCAGCAGCCAAGGGACAGCGGATCTCAACGAGCAGTACTTC. The gene calls are TRBV4-2 and TRBJ2-7, with TRBD1 as a possible D gene (6 bases). Germline-derived CDR1 and CDR2 are LGHNA and YNFKEQ. The CDR3 totals 15 residues. Trimming took 1 base from V and 5 from J, leaving 15 bases between them.

CDR3 amino acids: CASSLLGGGSTEAFF. The CDR3 bases are TGCGCCAGCAGCTTGTTAGGGGGCGGTAGCACTGAAGCTTTCTTT. This rearrangement joins TRBV5-1 to TRBJ1-1; 7 bases line up with TRBD1. With 1 base clipped from V and 4 bases from J, the junction kept 7 bases outside the gene matches. This CDR3 is 15 amino acids long. The germline V gene has CDR1 SGHRS and CDR2 YFSETQ.